The 21 T cell receptor beta chains presented below share a single source sample, sequenced in a study of blood T cells in healthy people across ages. For the second PCR, which ran for 7 to 11 cycles, a sample-barcoded 5' primer and a J-beta primer mix were used. TCRdb redid the calling of the 5' RACE reads with MiXCR, one entry per CDR3 protein. The repertoire consists of about 750,000 distinct CDR3 sequences, with about 53% occurring once and the leading ten covering roughly two fifths. Material for sequencing was blood. The receptor set was obtained from an elderly man in good health.

This rearrangement joins TRBV10-3 to TRBJ2-5, with D unresolved. CDR3 size: 10 residues. Germline V gene lookup returns CDR1 ENHRY and CDR2 SYGVKD. The V end lost 10 bases, the J end lost 5 bases, and 8 bases lay between the germline ends. The CDR3 coding sequence is TGTGCCAACCGAGAGGAGACCCAGTACTTC. Encoded protein: CANREETQYF.

This clonotype came up a few times. This chain links TRBV20-1 with TRBJ2-1, with TRBD2 identical over 10 bases. Looked up from germline, CDR1 is DFQATT and CDR2 is SNEGSKA (reference sequence). This CDR3 region has 15 residues. V shed 5 bases and J 2 bases; nucleotides not matched to a gene: 6. The CDR3 reads CSAHPGTSAYNEQFF. CDR3 nucleotides: TGCAGTGCTCACCCCGGGACTAGCGCCTACAATGAGCAGTTCTTC.

This clonotype was detected a few times. The chain combines TRBV25-1 with TRBJ2-4, with 8 bases aligning to TRBD1. The CDR3 is 15 amino acids. Germline V gene data show CDR1 as MGHDK and CDR2 as SYGVNS. Trimming cost V 6 bases and J 1 base; bases outside gene matches: 5. CDR3 sequence (DNA): TGTGCCAGCAGCGGACAGGGAAGGGCCAAAAACATTCAGTACTTC. It codes for CASSGQGRAKNIQYF.

The V gene is TRBV6-1, the J gene TRBJ2-3, with a tentative D call TRBD2 (6 bases). The V gene's germline CDR1 is MNHNS and CDR2 SASEGT. The CDR3 spans 12 residues. Trimming removed 2 bases from V and 14 bases from J, with 14 bases in between. CDR3 region: CASSERDLAAYF. The CDR3 region has the DNA TGTGCCAGCAGTGAACGGGATTTAGCGGCGTATTTT.

The J gene is TRBJ2-5, the V gene TRBV9, with 10 nucleotides matching TRBD1. The J segment lost 0 bases and the V segment lost 4 bases, leaving 6 bases of the junction unmatched. The CDR3 runs 16 residues. From germline, CDR1 is SGDLS and CDR2 YYNGEE. The CDR3 protein is CASSSRDRGYQETQYF. In DNA, the CDR3 is TGTGCCAGCAGCTCCCGGGACAGGGGATACCAAGAGACCCAGTACTTC.

In this sample, this clonotype turned up a few times. The chain has TRBV20-1 and TRBJ2-7, with 12 bases aligning to TRBD2. The CDR3 totals 15 residues. Germline CDR1 is DFQATT and CDR2 is SNEGSKA (reference sequence). Losses at the gene ends were 5 bases for V and 0 bases for J; bases not matched to a gene: 5. The CDR3 is CSALRLAGDSYEQYF. Written as DNA, the CDR3 is TGCAGTGCTCTAAGACTAGCGGGAGACTCCTACGAGCAGTACTTC.

V is TRBV20-1 and J is TRBJ2-5, with 12 bases matching TRBD2. The CDR3 runs to 16 residues. Losses at the gene ends were 7 bases for V and 1 base for J; bases not matched to a gene: 10. The germline CDR1 and CDR2 sequences are DFQATT and SNEGSKA (reference sequence). The CDR3 spells CSVTTSGSPPQETQYF. CDR3 sequence (DNA): TGCAGTGTGACGACTAGCGGGAGCCCCCCCCAAGAGACCCAGTACTTC.

This clonotype was observed a handful of times. The rearrangement joins TRBV7-9 to TRBJ2-5; no definite D call. This CDR3 comprises 15 residues. Deletions cut 2 bases from V and 0 bases from J, with 10 bases between. The germline V gene has CDR1 SEHNR and CDR2 FQNEAQ (reference sequence). The CDR3 region is CASSLRADYQETQYF. The CDR3 nucleotides read TGTGCCAGCAGCTTACGTGCAGATTACCAAGAGACCCAGTACTTC.

This clonotype came up a few times. V gene TRBV18 combines with J gene TRBJ2-5; 8 bases agree with TRBD2. The J call is doubtful: the DNA matches TRBJ2-7 better. The V gene's germline CDR1 is KGHSH and CDR2 LQKENI. The CDR3 runs 14 residues. DNA for the CDR3: TGTGCCAGCTCACCACAAAGCGGGAGCGACGAGCAGTACTTC. It codes for CASSPQSGSDEQYF.

The rearrangement joins TRBV19 to TRBJ1-1, with D possibly being TRBD1 (5 bases). The length of the CDR3 is 14 residues. In germline, CDR1 is LNHDA, CDR2 SQIVND (reference sequence). Trimming removed 3 bases from V and 5 bases from J, with 13 bases in between. In DNA, the CDR3 is TGTGCCAGTAGTATTTGGCAGGAGGGGACTGAAGCTTTCTTT. Residues: CASSIWQEGTEAFF.

The J gene is TRBJ2-7, the V gene TRBV28; no definite D call. From germline, CDR1 is MDHEN and CDR2 SYDVKM. V lost 10 bases and J 4 bases, leaving 11 bases between the germline ends. This CDR3 is built from 11 residues. CDR3 nucleotides: TGTGCCACCGCAGAGGAGTACGAGCAGTACTTC. Translated, it gives CATAEEYEQYF.

The J gene is TRBJ1-5, the V gene TRBV29-1; 8 positions agree with TRBD1. This CDR3 has 13 amino acids. Germline V lookup: CDR1 SQVTM, CDR2 ANQGSEA. CDR3 loop: CTVSGGRDQPQHF. The CDR3 nucleotides are TGCACCGTATCAGGGGGCAGGGATCAGCCCCAGCATTTT.

The chain is built from TRBV29-1 and TRBJ2-3; 11 bases align to TRBD2. Germline CDR1 SQVTM, CDR2 ANQGSEA. Trimming removed 1 base from V and 0 bases from J; junction bases left unmatched: 3. The CDR3 totals 16 residues. CDR3 region: CSVEGWTSGSTDTQYF. For the CDR3, the DNA is TGCAGCGTTGAAGGATGGACTAGCGGGAGCACAGATACGCAGTATTTT.

V usage is TRBV25-1 and J usage is TRBJ2-1; 8 nucleotides line up with TRBD1. CDR3 size: 13 residues. Germline V CDR1 and CDR2: MGHDK, SYGVNS. The junction had 9 bases not matched to a gene; V was cut back by 8 bases and J by 9 bases. CDR3 sequence: CASGRQGRGEQFF. The CDR3 region has the DNA TGTGCCAGCGGCCGACAGGGGCGGGGTGAGCAGTTCTTC.

The CDR3 DNA is TGCAGTGCTAGAGACGGGACTAGCGGGGCGAAAAACATTCAGTACTTC. The encoded protein is CSARDGTSGAKNIQYF. The J gene is TRBJ2-4, the V gene TRBV20-1; 13 nucleotides agree with TRBD2. V trimming: 0 bases; J trimming: 4 bases; junction bases outside the gene matches: 3. This CDR3 is 16 amino acids long. Per germline, CDR1 DFQATT and CDR2 SNEGSKA (reference sequence).

J is TRBJ2-1 and V is TRBV2; 7 positions agree with TRBD2. V shed 5 bases and J 5 bases; nucleotides not matched to a gene: 9. Germline V gives CDR1 SNHLY, CDR2 FYNNEI. CDR3 size: 15 residues. DNA of the CDR3: TGTGCCAGCAGTATCACTAGCGCCTCGAACAATGAGCAGTTCTTC. Translated: CASSITSASNNEQFF.

The chain joins TRBV29-1 to TRBJ2-3; D assignment may be TRBD1 or TRBD2 (6 bases each). Germline CDR1 and CDR2: SQVTM and ANQGSEA. Trimming stripped 6 bases from V and 5 bases from J, with 18 bases between. The CDR3 length is 14 residues. Written as DNA, the CDR3 is TGCAGCGTGGCCCTCGGGGGCCTGGGAGATACGCAGTATTTT. This gives the protein CSVALGGLGDTQYF.

This clonotype was found a few times. The CDR3 nucleotides read TGTGCCAGCAAGGACTATCGAGGGTACGAGCAGTACTTC. It is translated as CASKDYRGYEQYF. This rearrangement joins TRBV25-1 to TRBJ2-7, with a weak D call TRBD2 (6 bases). This CDR3 region has 13 residues. From germline, CDR1 is MGHDK and CDR2 SYGVNS. V lost 7 bases, J lost 4 bases, and 14 bases lay in between.

The chain links TRBV27 to TRBJ2-7; D not resolved. V was cut by 8 bases and J by 2 bases, with 16 bases left in between. The V gene's germline CDR1 is MNHEY and CDR2 SMNVEV (reference sequence). CDR3 length: 14 amino acids. The CDR3 loop reads CASLTRHFPYEQYF. Here the CDR3 DNA reads TGTGCCAGCCTGACCAGGCACTTCCCCTACGAGCAGTACTTC.

The gene calls are TRBV20-1 and TRBJ2-1; 14 nucleotides align to TRBD2. The germline gives CDR1 DFQATT, CDR2 SNEGSKA (reference sequence). This CDR3 has 16 amino acids. V lost 1 base, J lost 9 bases, and 8 bases stayed unmatched. Here the CDR3 reads CSARGYGTSGRGEQFF. The CDR3 DNA reads as TGCAGTGCTAGAGGTTATGGGACTAGCGGGAGAGGTGAGCAGTTCTTC.

This clonotype occurred a few times. V gene TRBV29-1 combines with J gene TRBJ2-3, with TRBD1 identical over 12 bases. Germline-derived CDR1 and CDR2 are SQVTM and ANQGSEA. The CDR3 consists of 17 residues. With V trimmed by 8 bases and J by 0 bases, 12 bases remained unmatched. The CDR3 is CSPSFPGQGASTDTQYF. CDR3 coding DNA: TGCAGCCCGTCATTCCCGGGACAGGGGGCGAGCACAGATACGCAGTATTTT.